One and the same sample provided the 8 T cell receptor beta chains below, sequenced in a study of neurological immune-mediated disorders. Using its own MiXCR run on the 5' RACE reads, TCRdb lists one record per CDR3 protein. This table has some 50,000 distinct CDR3 sequences, around 25% appearing once. Sequencing was done on a sample of PBMCs. The receptor set was obtained from a woman in her 70s in good health.

This chain links TRBV21-1 with TRBJ1-1; the table's D call of TRBD1 was not tested on the DNA. TRBV21-1 constitutes a pseudogene. The CDR3 loop spans 12 amino acids. CDR3 protein: CASKGASTEAFF. The CDR3 DNA is TGTGCCAGCAAGGGGGCGTCCACTGAAGCTTTCTTT.

The rearrangement uses TRBV6-1 and TRBJ2-7; D might be TRBD1 (6 bases). CDR3 size: 15 residues. V was pared by 7 bases and J by 0 bases, with 16 bases between. Germline values: CDR1 MNHNS, CDR2 SASEGT. CDR3 coding DNA: TGTGCCAGCACTGTCGACAGGTTTGGCTCCTACGAGCAGTACTTC. This gives the protein CASTVDRFGSYEQYF.

This clonotype was observed at least ten times. The chain couples TRBV20-1 to TRBJ2-4; 11 bases are a match to TRBD2. The CDR3 has 14 amino acids. V lost 0 bases, J lost 12 bases, and 7 bases stayed unmatched. Germline V gene sequence: CDR1 DFQATT, CDR2 SNEGSKA (reference sequence). The CDR3 protein is CSARDRVAGGPQYF. As DNA, the CDR3 is TGCAGTGCTAGAGATAGGGTAGCGGGGGGGCCTCAGTACTTC.

This clonotype has a count of ten or more. The chain recombines TRBV12-3 or TRBV12-4 with TRBJ1-5; weak D call: TRBD1 (5 bases). The CDR3 runs to 16 residues. Trimming took off 0 bases at V and 5 bases at J, with 14 bases between the two ends. The CDR3 DNA sequence: TGTGCCAGCAGTTTAGCTTTTGAGGGGCCCTATCAGCCCCAGCATTTT. Translated, it gives CASSLAFEGPYQPQHF.

There are many counts of this clonotype. The chain uses TRBV28 and TRBJ1-1; D is unresolved. CDR1 is MDHEN, CDR2 SYDVKM, per germline. Trimming removed 6 bases at V and 4 bases at J, with 18 bases between. The CDR3 runs to 15 residues. CDR3 coding DNA: TGTGCCAGCAGCGCATGGGTAGGGTCTCGCACTGAAGCTTTCTTT. Translated, it gives CASSAWVGSRTEAFF.

This sequence joins TRBV4-3 and TRBJ1-3; D not resolved. The CDR3 extends over 14 amino acids. The V end was cut by 0 bases, the J end by 0 bases, with 3 bases between. Germline CDR1 is LGHNA and CDR2 is YSLEER. The CDR3 bases are TGCGCCAGCAGCCAAGAGAGCTCTGGAAACACCATATATTTT. Its protein is CASSQESSGNTIYF.

This chain joins TRBV6-1 and TRBJ2-4; D call uncertain. The CDR3 has 13 residues. Trimming shortened V by 1 base and J by 8 bases, and 9 bases separated the two germline ends. Germline lookup yields CDR1 MNHNS and CDR2 SASEGT. CDR3 sequence reads: CASSEVGLHIQYF. The CDR3 DNA follows: TGTGCCAGCAGTGAAGTCGGGCTCCACATTCAGTACTTC.

The chain has TRBV21-1 and TRBJ1-5; no DNA check was done on the table's D call, TRBD1. TRBV21-1 is described as a pseudogene. The length of the CDR3 is 16 residues. DNA of the CDR3: TGTGCCAGCACCACCGGGACAGGACATAGCAATCAGCCCCAGCATTTT. Protein: CASTTGTGHSNQPQHF.